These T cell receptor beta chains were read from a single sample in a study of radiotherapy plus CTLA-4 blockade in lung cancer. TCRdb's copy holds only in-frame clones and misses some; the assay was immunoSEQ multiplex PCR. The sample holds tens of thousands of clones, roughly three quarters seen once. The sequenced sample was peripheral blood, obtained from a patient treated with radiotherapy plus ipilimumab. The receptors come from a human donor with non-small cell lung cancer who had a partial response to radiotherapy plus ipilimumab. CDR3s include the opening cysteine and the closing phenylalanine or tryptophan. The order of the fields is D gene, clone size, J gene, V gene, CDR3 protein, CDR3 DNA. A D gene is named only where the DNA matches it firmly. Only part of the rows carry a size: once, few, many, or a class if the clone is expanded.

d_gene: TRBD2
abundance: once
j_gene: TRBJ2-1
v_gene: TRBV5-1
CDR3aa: CASSLGTSTDEQFF
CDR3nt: TGCGCCAGCAGCTTGGGGACTAGCACGGATGAGCAGTTCTTC

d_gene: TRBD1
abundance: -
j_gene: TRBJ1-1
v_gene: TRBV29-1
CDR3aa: CSVEASPSGTGAGEAFF
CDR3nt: TGCAGCGTTGAGGCCAGCCCGTCCGGGACAGGGGCTGGTGAAGCTTTCTTT

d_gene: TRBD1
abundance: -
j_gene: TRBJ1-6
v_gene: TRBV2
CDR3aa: CASSLRDSYNSPLHF
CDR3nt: TGTGCCAGCAGTTTAAGGGACAGTTATAATTCACCCCTCCACTTT

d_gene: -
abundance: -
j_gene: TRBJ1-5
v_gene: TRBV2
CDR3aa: CASTPWGGNQPQHF
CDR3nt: TGTGCCAGCACCCCCTGGGGGGGCAATCAGCCCCAGCATTTT

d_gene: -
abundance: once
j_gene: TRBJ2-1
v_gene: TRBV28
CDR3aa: CASTQGFHEQFF
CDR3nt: TGTGCCAGCACGCAGGGTTTTCATGAGCAGTTCTTC

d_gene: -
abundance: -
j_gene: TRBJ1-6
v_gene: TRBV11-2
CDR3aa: CASSQGIGGNSPLHF
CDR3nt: TGTGCCAGCAGCCAAGGTATAGGCGGTAATTCACCCCTCCACTTT

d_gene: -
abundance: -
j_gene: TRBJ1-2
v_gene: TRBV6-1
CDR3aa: CASSDGSQGYYGYTF
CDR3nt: TGTGCCAGCAGTGATGGTAGCCAGGGGTACTATGGCTACACCTTC

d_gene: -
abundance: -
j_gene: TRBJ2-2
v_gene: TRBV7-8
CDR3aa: CASSLEGAGYTGELFF
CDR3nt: TGTGCCAGCAGCTTGGAGGGCGCGGGTTACACCGGGGAGCTGTTTTTT

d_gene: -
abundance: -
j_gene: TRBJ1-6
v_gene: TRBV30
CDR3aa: CAGMDKRSSPLHF
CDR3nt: TGTGCCGGGATGGACAAACGGAGTTCACCCCTCCACTTT

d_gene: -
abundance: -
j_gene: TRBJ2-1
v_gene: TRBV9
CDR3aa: CASSVAEGEQFF
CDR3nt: TGTGCCAGCAGCGTAGCTGAGGGTGAGCAGTTCTTC

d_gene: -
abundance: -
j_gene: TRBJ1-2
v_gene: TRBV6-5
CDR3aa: CASSGGAMSNYGYTF
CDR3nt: TGTGCCAGCAGTGGGGGGGCGATGTCTAACTATGGCTACACCTTC

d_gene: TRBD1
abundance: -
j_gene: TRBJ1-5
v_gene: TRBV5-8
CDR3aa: CASSFQGVGQPQHF
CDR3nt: TGTGCCAGCAGCTTCCAGGGGGTGGGTCAGCCCCAGCATTTT

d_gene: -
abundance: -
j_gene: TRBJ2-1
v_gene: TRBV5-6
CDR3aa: CASSLPGDNEQFF
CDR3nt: TGTGCCAGCAGCTTGCCAGGGGATAATGAGCAGTTCTTC

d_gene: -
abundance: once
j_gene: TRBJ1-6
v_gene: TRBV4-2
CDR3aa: CASSQDVAGVSPLHF
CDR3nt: TGTGCCAGCAGCCAAGATGTGGCAGGGGTATCACCCCTCCACTTT

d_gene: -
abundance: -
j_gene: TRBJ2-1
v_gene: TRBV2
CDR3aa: CASRGETGKDEQFF
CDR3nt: TGTGCCAGCAGGGGGGAAACAGGGAAGGACGAGCAGTTCTTC

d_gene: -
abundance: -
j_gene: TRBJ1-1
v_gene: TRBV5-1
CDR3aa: CASSFISGETEAFF
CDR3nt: TGCGCCAGCAGCTTTATTTCAGGGGAAACTGAAGCTTTCTTT

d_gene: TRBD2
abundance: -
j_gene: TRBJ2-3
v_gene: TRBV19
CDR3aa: CASSIELAGGNTDTQYF
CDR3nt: TGTGCCAGTAGTATCGAACTAGCGGGGGGAAACACAGATACGCAGTATTTT

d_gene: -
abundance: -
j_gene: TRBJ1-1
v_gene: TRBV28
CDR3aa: CASSGFSRGEAFF
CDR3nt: TGTGCCAGCAGTGGATTCAGCCGGGGGGAAGCTTTCTTT

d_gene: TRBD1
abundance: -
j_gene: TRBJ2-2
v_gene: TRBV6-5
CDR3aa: CASSPGTGTTGELFF
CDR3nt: TGTGCCAGCAGCCCAGGGACAGGCACCACCGGGGAGCTGTTTTTT

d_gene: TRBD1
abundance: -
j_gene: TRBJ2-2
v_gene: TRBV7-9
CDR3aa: CASRRQGELLF
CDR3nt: TGTGCCAGCAGACGTCAGGGGGAGCTGCTTTTT

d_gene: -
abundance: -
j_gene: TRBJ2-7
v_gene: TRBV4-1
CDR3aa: CASSPTEEPFYEQYF
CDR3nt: TGCGCCAGCAGCCCGACAGAGGAACCTTTTTACGAGCAGTACTTC

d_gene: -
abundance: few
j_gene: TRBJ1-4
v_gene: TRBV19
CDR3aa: CASSIPDRANEKLFF
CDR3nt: TGTGCCAGTAGTATTCCGGACAGAGCTAATGAAAAACTGTTTTTT

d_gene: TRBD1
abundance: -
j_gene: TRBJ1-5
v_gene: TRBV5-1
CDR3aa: CASSKGTGGTQPQHF
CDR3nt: TGCGCCAGCAGTAAAGGGACAGGGGGAACTCAGCCCCAGCATTTT

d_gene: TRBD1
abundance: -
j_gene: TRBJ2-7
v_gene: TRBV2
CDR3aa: CASSGQGATISYEQYF
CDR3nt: TGTGCCAGCAGTGGACAGGGGGCTACTATCTCCTACGAGCAGTACTTC

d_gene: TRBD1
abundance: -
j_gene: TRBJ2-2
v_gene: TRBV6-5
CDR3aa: CASSTGQTNTGELFF
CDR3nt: TGTGCCAGCAGTACGGGACAGACGAACACCGGGGAGCTGTTTTTT

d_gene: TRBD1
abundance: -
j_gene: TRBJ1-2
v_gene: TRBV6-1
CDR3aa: CASSSAGTGYGYTF
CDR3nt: TGTGCCAGCAGTTCTGCCGGGACAGGGTATGGCTACACCTTC

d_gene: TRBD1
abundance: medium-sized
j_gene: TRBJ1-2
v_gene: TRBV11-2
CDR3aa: CASSFGTGAYGYTF
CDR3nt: TGTGCCAGCAGCTTTGGGACAGGTGCCTATGGCTACACCTTC

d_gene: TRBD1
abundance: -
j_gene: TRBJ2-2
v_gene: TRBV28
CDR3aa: CASSLWPGQGTNTGELFF
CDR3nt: TGTGCCAGCAGTTTATGGCCGGGACAGGGGACGAACACCGGGGAGCTGTTTTTT

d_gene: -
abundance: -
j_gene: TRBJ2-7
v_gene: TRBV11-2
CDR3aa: CASSLVRGFEQYF
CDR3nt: TGTGCCAGCAGCTTAGTTCGGGGGTTCGAGCAGTACTTC

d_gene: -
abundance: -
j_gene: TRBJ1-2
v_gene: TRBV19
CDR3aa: CASTLAGTKNYGYTF
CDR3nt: TGTGCCAGTACTCTGGCCGGGACAAAAAACTATGGCTACACCTTC

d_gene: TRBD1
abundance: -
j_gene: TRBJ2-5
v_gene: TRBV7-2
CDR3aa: CASSPQGGIWETQYF
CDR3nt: TGTGCCAGCAGCCCCCAAGGGGGCATATGGGAGACCCAGTACTTC

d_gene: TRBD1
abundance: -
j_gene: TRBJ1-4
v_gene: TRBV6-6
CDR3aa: CASSQSTGANEKLFF
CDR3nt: TGTGCCAGCAGTCAATCGACAGGGGCTAATGAAAAACTGTTTTTT

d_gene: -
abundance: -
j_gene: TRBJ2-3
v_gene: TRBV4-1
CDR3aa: CASSQEGSGSAYTDTQYF
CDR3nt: TGCGCCAGCAGCCAAGAAGGGAGTGGAAGTGCTTACACAGATACGCAGTATTTT

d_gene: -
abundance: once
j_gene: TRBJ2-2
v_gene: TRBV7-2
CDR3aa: CASSPRGNTGELFF
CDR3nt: TGTGCCAGCAGCCCAAGGGGGAACACCGGGGAGCTGTTTTTT

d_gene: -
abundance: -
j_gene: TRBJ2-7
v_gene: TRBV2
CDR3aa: CASSQANEQYF
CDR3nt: TGTGCCAGCAGTCAGGCCAACGAGCAGTACTTC

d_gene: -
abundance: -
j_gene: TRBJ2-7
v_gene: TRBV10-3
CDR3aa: CATQVGYEQYF
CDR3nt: TGTGCCACCCAGGTGGGCTACGAGCAGTACTTC